Listed below are T cell receptor beta chains from one sample, sequenced in a study of cytomegalovirus exposure and HLA in healthy donors. Profiled with immunoSEQ multiplex PCR; TCRdb holds only in-frame clones, not every one. The sample lists roughly 100,000 clones; less than 9.5% were seen once. The sequencing input was PBMCs. Every receptor here comes from a man aged 50 to 60 in good health and CMV-seropositive. Both conserved end residues are part of each CDR3. The order of the fields is D gene, clone size, V gene, J gene, CDR3 DNA, CDR3 protein. The D gene is left open where the match is weak. Expanded clones are given a class, and other clones once, few, many or no size at all.

>-|-|TRBV7-7|TRBJ2-2
TGTGCTAGCAGCTTAACCCGGGACGGGGAGCTGTTTTTT
CASSLTRDGELFF
>TRBD2|-|TRBV11-2|TRBJ2-7
TGTGCCAGCAGCTACCGGACTAGCGGCGAATCCTACGAGCAGTACTTC
CASSYRTSGESYEQYF
>TRBD1|few|TRBV7-3|TRBJ1-6
TGTGCCAGCAGTCCGACAGGGGTCGGTAATTCACCCCTCCACTTT
CASSPTGVGNSPLHF
>-|-|TRBV30|TRBJ1-2
TGTGCCTGGAGTGTACTTGGGGGAGGGTTAAGTGTCTATGGCTACACCTTC
CAWSVLGGGLSVYGYTF
>-|few|TRBV5-6|TRBJ2-7
TGTGCCAGCAGCTTTACAGGCTACGAGCAGTACTTC
CASSFTGYEQYF
>-|-|TRBV5-4|TRBJ2-3
TGTGCCAGCAACCAAATACAGGGAGTTACTAGCGCCGCCGGAGATACGCAGTATTTT
CASNQIQGVTSAAGDTQYF
>TRBD1|-|TRBV6-5|TRBJ1-2
TGTGCCAGCAGCCCAGGGGGCGCGGACTACACCTTC
CASSPGGADYTF
>TRBD1|-|TRBV5-4|TRBJ2-1
TGTGCCAGCAGCCCCTTAACCGGGACAGTAAATAATGAGCAGTTCTTC
CASSPLTGTVNNEQFF
>-|-|TRBV28|TRBJ2-5
TGTGCCAGCAGTTTAAGTTTTGGGCGATCGGCGGAGACCCAGTACTTC
CASSLSFGRSAETQYF
>-|-|TRBV28|TRBJ2-4
TGTGCCAGCAGTGTCCAAGAGAGGGAACTAAACATTCAGTACTTC
CASSVQERELNIQYF
>TRBD1|few|TRBV7-2|TRBJ2-5
TGTGCCAGCAGCCCAGACAGGGGGCTCGAGACCCAGTACTTC
CASSPDRGLETQYF
>-|-|TRBV28|TRBJ2-7
TGTGCCAGCAGCCCCCCGAGGCCAGGGAATGCGGCCTACGAGCAGTACTTC
CASSPPRPGNAAYEQYF
>TRBD1|few|TRBV27|TRBJ1-2
TGTGCCAGCAGTTCCCAGGGGGCTAATGGCTACACCTTC
CASSSQGANGYTF
>TRBD1|few|TRBV2|TRBJ1-4
TGTGCCAGAAGGACAGGCCAATGGGAAAAACTGTTTTTT
CARRTGQWEKLFF
>TRBD2|-|TRBV19|TRBJ2-3
TGTGCCAGTAGCCGGCGGGAGGGGAGCACAGATACGCAGTATTTT
CASSRREGSTDTQYF
>-|-|TRBV6-5|TRBJ2-1
TGTGCCAGCAGCTTCCGTCCCAATGAGCAGTTCTTC
CASSFRPNEQFF
>TRBD2|few|TRBV12-5|TRBJ2-7
TGTGCTAGTGGTTTGGGGGACTACCTCTACGAGCAGTACTTC
CASGLGDYLYEQYF
>TRBD1|-|TRBV7-9|TRBJ1-1
TGTGCCAGCAGCCCAGGGCGGACAGGGGACACTGAAGCTTTCTTT
CASSPGRTGDTEAFF
>TRBD1|few|TRBV5-4|TRBJ2-2
TGTGCCAGCAGCCCGACAGGGACCACCGGGGAGCTGTTTTTT
CASSPTGTTGELFF
>-|-|TRBV7-9|TRBJ2-7
TGTGCCAGCAGCTCACAAGACAGGTTCGGGGTGCATTGGGAGCAGTACTTC
CASSSQDRFGVHWEQYF
>-|few|TRBV27|TRBJ1-1
TGTGCCAGCAGTTTATCAGGAACAGCGGGGGACGCTTTCTTT
CASSLSGTAGDAFF
>-|-|TRBV11-3|TRBJ1-1
TGTGCCAGCAGCTTGGAGGTAGGGACTGAAGCTTTCTTT
CASSLEVGTEAFF